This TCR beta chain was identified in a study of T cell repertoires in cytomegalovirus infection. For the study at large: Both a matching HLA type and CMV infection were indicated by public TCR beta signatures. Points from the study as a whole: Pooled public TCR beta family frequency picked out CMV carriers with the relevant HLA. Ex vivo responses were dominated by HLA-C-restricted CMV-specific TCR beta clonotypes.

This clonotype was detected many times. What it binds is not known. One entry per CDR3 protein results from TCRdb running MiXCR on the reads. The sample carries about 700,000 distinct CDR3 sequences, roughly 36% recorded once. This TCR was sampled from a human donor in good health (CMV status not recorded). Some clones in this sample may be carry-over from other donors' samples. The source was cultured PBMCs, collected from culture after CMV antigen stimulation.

The CDR3 here is CASSLDGGPYEQYF. DNA of the CDR3: TGTGCCAGCAGCTTAGATGGCGGCCCCTACGAGCAGTACTTC. V and J are TRBV7-2 and TRBJ2-7; D ambiguous. The length of the CDR3 is 14 residues. V gave up 1 base and J gave up 2 bases, with 9 bases separating them. The V gene's germline CDR1 is SGHTA and CDR2 FQGNSA.